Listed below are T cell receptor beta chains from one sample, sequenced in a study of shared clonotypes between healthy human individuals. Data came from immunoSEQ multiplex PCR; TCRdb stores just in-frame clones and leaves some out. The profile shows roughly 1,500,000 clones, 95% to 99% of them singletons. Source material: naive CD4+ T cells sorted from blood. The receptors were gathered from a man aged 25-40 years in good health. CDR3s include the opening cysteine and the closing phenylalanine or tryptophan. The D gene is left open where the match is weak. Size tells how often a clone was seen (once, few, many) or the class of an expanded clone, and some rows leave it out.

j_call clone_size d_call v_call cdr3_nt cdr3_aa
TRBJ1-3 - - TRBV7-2 TGTGCCAGCAGCTCGACACATGGAAACACCATATATTTT CASSSTHGNTIYF
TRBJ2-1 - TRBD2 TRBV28 TGTGCCAGCAGTCCGCCCGGACTAGCGAGGAGAGGCAATGAGCAGTTCTTC CASSPPGLARRGNEQFF
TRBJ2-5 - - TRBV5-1 TGCGCCAGCAGCTTGGGGTCTGAAGAGACCCAGTACTTC CASSLGSEETQYF
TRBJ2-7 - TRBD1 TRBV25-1 TGTGCCAGCAGTTCCCACAGGGGGCTTTTGTACGAGCAGTACTTC CASSSHRGLLYEQYF
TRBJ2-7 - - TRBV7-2 TGTGCCAGCAGTCTCTCAAGGAGCTCCTACGAGCAGTACTTC CASSLSRSSYEQYF
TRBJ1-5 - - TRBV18 TGTGCCAGCTCAGAACAACCGGGACACCATAGCAATCAGCCCCAGCATTTT CASSEQPGHHSNQPQHF
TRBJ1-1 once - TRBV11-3 TGTGCCAGCAGCTTAGACGGCGGAGAAGCTTTCTTT CASSLDGGEAFF
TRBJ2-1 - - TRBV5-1 TGCGCCAGCAGCTTGGTTCCGGGAGTGCTCTCGGTCGATGAGCAGTTCTTC CASSLVPGVLSVDEQFF
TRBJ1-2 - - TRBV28 TGTGCCAGCAGTTCCGACAGGGGCTACACCTTC CASSSDRGYTF
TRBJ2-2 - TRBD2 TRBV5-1 TGCGCCAGCAGCTTTCAACAGGGAGCGGGAGGGCCGAACACCGGGGAGCTGTTTTTT CASSFQQGAGGPNTGELFF
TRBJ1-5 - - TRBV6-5 TGTGCCAGCAACAGCAATCAGCCCCAGCATTTT CASNSNQPQHF
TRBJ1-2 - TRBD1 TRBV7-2 TGTGCCAGCAGCTTAGTCGACAGGGAATGGGTGCACTATGGCTACACCTTC CASSLVDREWVHYGYTF
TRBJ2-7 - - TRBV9 TGTGCCAGCAGCGTAGAGCAGGGGGGGTACGAGCAGTACTTC CASSVEQGGYEQYF
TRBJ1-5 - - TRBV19 TGTGCCAGTAGACCCGACAGTTATCAGCCCCAGCATTTT CASRPDSYQPQHF
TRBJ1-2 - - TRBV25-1 TGTGCCAGCAGTGAACTCGCCTCTGGTAGCTACACCTTC CASSELASGSYTF
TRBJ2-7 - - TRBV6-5 TGTGCCAGCAGTCTCTCGAGGACGACCGAGCAGTACTTC CASSLSRTTEQYF
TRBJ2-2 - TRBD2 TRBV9 TGTGCCAGCAGCGTTTCGCTAGCGGGTTTCGGGGAGCTGTTTTTT CASSVSLAGFGELFF
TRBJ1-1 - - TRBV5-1 TGCGCCAGCAGCCCCATAATGAACACTGAAGCTTTCTTT CASSPIMNTEAFF
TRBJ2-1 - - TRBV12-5 TGTGCTAGTGGTTTGGTCGCTGAGCAGTTCTTC CASGLVAEQFF
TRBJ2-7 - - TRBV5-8 TGTGCCAGCAGCTTGCAGGCGGCGAGCTACGAGCAGTACTTC CASSLQAASYEQYF
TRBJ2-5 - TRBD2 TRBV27 TGTGCCAGCAGCCAAAGGCGGGGGGAGACCCAGTACTTC CASSQRRGETQYF
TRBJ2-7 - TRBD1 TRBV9 TGTGCCAGCAGCGTAGGAGGACAGGCTGGGGCCTACGAGCAGTACTTC CASSVGGQAGAYEQYF
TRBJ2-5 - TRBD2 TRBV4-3 TGCGCCAGCAGCCAAGGCCTAGCGGGAGGTGAGACCCAGTACTTC CASSQGLAGGETQYF
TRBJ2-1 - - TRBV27 TGTGCCAGCAGTCCCTTCGTCATTCTCGGCAATGAGCAGTTCTTC CASSPFVILGNEQFF
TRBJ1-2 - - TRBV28 TGTGCCAGCAGTTCCCAACAGGTTAACTATGGCTACACCTTC CASSSQQVNYGYTF
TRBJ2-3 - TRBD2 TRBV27 TGTGCCAGCAGTTCTAGCGGCAGTGATACGCAGTATTTT CASSSSGSDTQYF
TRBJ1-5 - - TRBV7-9 TGTGCCAGCAGCTTAAGTACAGGCCGGAATCAGCCCCAGCATTTT CASSLSTGRNQPQHF
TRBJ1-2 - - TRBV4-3 TGCGCCAGCAGCCACCCCGGGGGGAACTATGGCTACACCTTC CASSHPGGNYGYTF
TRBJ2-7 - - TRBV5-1 TGCGCCAGCAGCTTAACGGCCAGGGCAGACGAGCAGTACTTC CASSLTARADEQYF
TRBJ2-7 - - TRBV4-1 TGCGCCAGCAGCCAACTCCCGGGAGCAGCCTACGAGCAGTACTTC CASSQLPGAAYEQYF
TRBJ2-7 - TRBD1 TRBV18 TGTGCCAGCTCACAACAGACAGGGGGCAAGGACGAGCAGTACTTC CASSQQTGGKDEQYF
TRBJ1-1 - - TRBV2 TGTGCCAGCAGTTTTATGAACACTGAAGCTTTCTTT CASSFMNTEAFF
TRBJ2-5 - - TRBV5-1 TGCGCCAGCAGCAGGGGCTCCCAAGAGACCCAGTACTTC CASSRGSQETQYF
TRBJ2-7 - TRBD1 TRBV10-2 TGCGCCAGCAGTGTCTACAGGGGCTACGAGCAGTACTTC CASSVYRGYEQYF
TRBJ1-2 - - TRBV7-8 TGTGCCAGCAGCTTAGAGTTGGCGGGGAACTATGGCTACACCTTC CASSLELAGNYGYTF
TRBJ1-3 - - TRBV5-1 TGCGCCAGCAGCTCCGGGACACCCGGAAACACCATATATTTT CASSSGTPGNTIYF
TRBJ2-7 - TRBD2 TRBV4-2 TGTGCCAGCAGCCACGCGACTAGCGGGAGAATATCCTATAACGAGCAGTACTTC CASSHATSGRISYNEQYF
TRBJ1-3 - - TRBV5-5 TGTGCCCCCACGGGGGGGAAGAGCTCTGGAAACACCATATATTTT CAPTGGKSSGNTIYF
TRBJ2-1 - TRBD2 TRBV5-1 TGCGCCAGCAGCGACCGACTAGCGGGAGGCCTCCACAATGAGCAGTTCTTC CASSDRLAGGLHNEQFF
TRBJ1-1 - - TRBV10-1 TGCGCCAGCAGTGAGTCAGCAGGGTCCGACACTGAAGCTTTCTTT CASSESAGSDTEAFF
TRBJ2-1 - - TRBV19 TGTGCCAGTAGTATATTGGGGTATGAGCAGTTCTTC CASSILGYEQFF
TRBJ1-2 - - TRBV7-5 TGTGTCAGAAGCTTAGGTAGGGCCAGGGGAATATTTGGCTACACCTTC CVRSLGRARGIFGYTF
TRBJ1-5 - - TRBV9 TGTGCCAGCAGCCAAGGACAGTTCAATCAGCCCCAGCATTTT CASSQGQFNQPQHF
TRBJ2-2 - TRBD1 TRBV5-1 TGCGCCAGCAGCACGGGACAGCAGAACACCGGGGAGCTGTTTTTT CASSTGQQNTGELFF
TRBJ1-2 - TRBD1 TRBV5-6 TGTGCCAGCAGCCAAACAGGGGTCGACTATGGCTACACCTTC CASSQTGVDYGYTF
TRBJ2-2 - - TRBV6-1 TGTGCCAGCGCACGTGTACCTCTTGACACCGGGGAGCTGTTTTTT CASARVPLDTGELFF
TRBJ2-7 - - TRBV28 TGTGCCAGCAATCCTCCGGGACGGAACTACGAGCAGTACTTC CASNPPGRNYEQYF
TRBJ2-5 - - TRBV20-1 TGCAGTGCTAGAGGGCGAGAGACCCAGTACTTC CSARGRETQYF
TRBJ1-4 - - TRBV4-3 TGCGCCAGCAGCCAAGGTGGGGGACCATCGACTAATGAAAAACTGTTTTTT CASSQGGGPSTNEKLFF
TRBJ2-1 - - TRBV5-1 TGCGCCAGCCAAGACTCAAGCTCCTACAATGAGCAGTTCTTC CASQDSSSYNEQFF
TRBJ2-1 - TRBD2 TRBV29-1 TGCAGCGTTAAGGGGACTAGCGGTACTACCCTCAACAATGAGCAGTTCTTC CSVKGTSGTTLNNEQFF
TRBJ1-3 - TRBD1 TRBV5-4 TGTGCCAGCAGCTTACAGGGGGCCGGAAACACCATATATTTT CASSLQGAGNTIYF